This T cell receptor beta chain appears in the sequencing data of a study of identical twins. This clonotype was counted many times. Its target is unknown. Trimming left V 2 bases short and J 14 bases short, with 7 bases between. The CDR3 has 10 residues. In TCRdb, the 5' RACE reads were re-called with MiXCR into one record per CDR3 protein. Found here are about 200,000 distinct CDR3 sequences, less than 8% of them singletons; the top ten hold less than 2%. General study points: In zero-insertion analyses, partial confounding could arise from invariant MAIT and iNKT cells.

These sequences were also reported in another study, on yellow fever vaccine responses in identical twins.

V and J are TRBV12-3 or TRBV12-4 and TRBJ2-1, with D possibly matching TRBD1 (6 bases). This receptor was identified in a woman in her late teens or twenties in good health. The source material was memory (CD45RO+) T cells sorted from blood. CDR3 nucleotide sequence: TGTGCCAGCAGTTTACAGGGGAAGTTCTTC. The encoded protein is CASSLQGKFF.